Below are 29 T cell receptor beta chains sequenced from a single sample in a study of blood T cell repertoires in COVID-19. Only in-frame clones appear in the TCRdb table, and some are missing; sequencing was by immunoSEQ multiplex PCR. Of hundreds of thousands of clones listed, roughly 80% are singletons. The sample consisted of peripheral blood. All receptors derive from a man aged 30 to 45 with active or convalescent COVID-19.

This chain uses TRBV29-1 with TRBJ2-5, with D perhaps matching TRBD2 (6 bases). This CDR3 is 14 amino acids long. Trimming removed 3 bases at V and 5 bases at J, with 16 bases between. Looked up from germline, CDR1 is SQVTM and CDR2 is ANQGSEA. This chain's CDR3 is CSVEGGLSVETQYF. The CDR3 DNA reads TGCAGCGTTGAGGGAGGACTTTCGGTGGAGACCCAGTACTTC. Using reference TRBV29-1 and TRBJ2-5 for the parts outside the CDR3, the full variable domain is SAVISQKPSRDICQRGTSLTIQCQVDSQVTMMFWYRQQPGQSLTLIATANQGSEATYESGFVIDKFPISRPNLTFSTLTVSNMSPEDSSIYLCSVEGGLSVETQYFGPGTRLLVL.

This clone was seen a single time. V usage is TRBV7-9 and J usage is TRBJ2-3; D is undetermined. The V and J ends lost 1 base and 3 bases respectively, with 5 bases between them. The germline V gene encodes CDR1 SEHNR and CDR2 FQNEAQ (reference sequence). The CDR3 has 13 amino acids. The DNA of the CDR3 is TGTGCCAGCAGCTTAGAGCTAACAGATACGCAGTATTTT. As protein: CASSLELTDTQYF. The full variable domain, its missing parts supplied by reference TRBV7-9 and TRBJ2-3, is DTGVSQNPRHKITKRGQNVTFRCDPISEHNRLYWYRQTLGQGPEFLTYFQNEAQLEKSRLLSDRFSAERPKGSFSTLEIQRTEQGDSAMYLCASSLELTDTQYFGPGTRLTVL.

The V and J genes are TRBV4-1 and TRBJ2-1; D gene uncertain. Germline V gene data show CDR1 as MGHRA and CDR2 as YSYEKL. The CDR3 length is 14 residues. V was pared by 3 bases and J by 3 bases, with 9 bases between. The CDR3 here is CASSHNLGYNEQFF. Here the CDR3 DNA reads TGCGCCAGCAGCCACAACCTAGGCTACAATGAGCAGTTCTTC.

The rearrangement uses TRBV28 and TRBJ1-2; D is perhaps TRBD1 (6 bases). The CDR3 extends over 13 amino acids. CDR1 is MDHEN, CDR2 SYDVKM, per germline. V lost 3 bases to trimming and J lost 8 bases, with 13 bases between them. The CDR3 sequence: CASSLPQGKGYTF. The CDR3 DNA is TGTGCCAGCAGTTTGCCCCAGGGGAAGGGCTACACCTTC.

The chain has TRBV6-5 and TRBJ1-2, with D maybe TRBD1 (5 bases). In germline, CDR1 is MNHEY, CDR2 SVGAGI. V was trimmed by 6 bases and J by 2 bases, leaving 10 bases between them. The CDR3 runs 13 residues. The DNA for the CDR3 is TGTGCCAGCAGGGGGGGATGGAACTATGGCTACACCTTC. It codes for CASRGGWNYGYTF.

The V gene is TRBV11-2, the J gene TRBJ1-3; D remains ambiguous. The CDR3 covers 17 residues. Germline V gene lookup returns CDR1 SGHAT and CDR2 FQNNGV. Trimming removed 3 bases from V and 0 bases from J, with 15 bases in between. CDR3: CASSFRLPSSSGNTIYF. Written as DNA, the CDR3 is TGTGCCAGCAGCTTTAGACTCCCCAGCTCCTCTGGAAACACCATATATTTT.

V gene TRBV19 combines with J gene TRBJ2-1; 8 nucleotides line up with TRBD2. V lost 7 bases to trimming and J lost 6 bases; unmatched junction nucleotides: 11. Germline V gene sequence: CDR1 LNHDA, CDR2 SQIVND (reference sequence). CDR3 length: 15 amino acids. CDR3 protein: CASTVVAGTRNEQFF. CDR3 nucleotides: TGTGCCAGTACCGTGGTAGCGGGGACCCGCAATGAGCAGTTCTTC.

The chain carries TRBV18 and TRBJ2-2; 10 bases line up with TRBD2. The CDR3 loop spans 16 amino acids. Germline lookup yields CDR1 KGHSH and CDR2 LQKENI. With 1 base clipped from V and 4 bases from J, the junction kept 3 bases outside the gene matches. The CDR3 DNA is TGTGCCAGCTCACCACTAGCGGGAGGTGCCACCGGGGAGCTGTTTTTT. It specifies CASSPLAGGATGELFF.

The chain employs TRBV28 and TRBJ1-2; unclear D gene. This CDR3 contains 14 residues. Trimming removed 6 bases at V and 0 bases at J, with 11 bases between. The germline V gene encodes CDR1 MDHEN and CDR2 SYDVKM. The DNA for the CDR3 is TGTGCCAGCAGAACGCAGGAAGCTAACTATGGCTACACCTTC. Amino acid sequence: CASRTQEANYGYTF.

The chain couples TRBV15 to TRBJ2-7; possibly TRBD1 for D (6 bases). V shed 5 bases and J shed 3 bases, with 17 bases lying between them. This CDR3 region has 15 residues. Per germline, CDR1 LNHNV and CDR2 YYDKDF (reference sequence). CDR3 nucleotides: TGTGCCACCAGCTTCCGGGACATTAGGGGCTACGAGCAGTACTTC. This encodes CATSFRDIRGYEQYF.

V is TRBV5-6 and J is TRBJ2-7, with 9 bases aligning to TRBD1. The germline CDR1 and CDR2 sequences are SGHDT and YYEEEE. This CDR3 region has 14 residues. V lost 4 bases, J lost 4 bases, and 6 bases stayed unmatched. The CDR3 sequence is CASSPSGTGYEQYF. The CDR3 DNA reads TGTGCCAGCAGCCCATCCGGGACAGGGTACGAGCAGTACTTC.

The gene calls are TRBV5-4 and TRBJ2-3; 7 positions agree with TRBD1. Germline CDR1 SGHNT, CDR2 YYREEE (reference sequence). Trimming removed 2 bases from V and 2 bases from J; junction bases left unmatched: 5. The CDR3 is made up of 15 amino acids. Here the CDR3 reads CASSLGTDVTDTQYF. The CDR3 nucleotides read TGTGCCAGCAGCTTAGGGACAGATGTCACAGATACGCAGTATTTT.

Here the CDR3 DNA reads TGTGCCAGCAGCTTGACCGGGACAGGGGGCTACTACGAGCAGTACTTC. Translation: CASSLTGTGGYYEQYF. The V gene is TRBV7-2, the J gene TRBJ2-7, with 12 positions matching TRBD1. The trim removed 3 bases at V and 3 bases at J, leaving 6 bases unmatched. The germline CDR1 and CDR2 sequences are SGHTA and FQGNSA. CDR3 length: 16 residues.

This clone occurred a few times. The chain uses TRBV15 and TRBJ2-7, with D uncertain. Trimming took off 0 bases at V and 0 bases at J, with 6 bases between the two ends. This CDR3 has 14 amino acids. Germline V CDR1 and CDR2: LNHNV, YYDKDF (reference sequence). The CDR3 region is CATSRDPHSYEQYF. CDR3 in DNA: TGTGCCACCAGCAGAGATCCCCACTCCTACGAGCAGTACTTC.

This rearrangement joins TRBV5-1 to TRBJ1-2, with 9 bases fitting TRBD1. Germline V CDR1 and CDR2: SGHRS, YFSETQ. The CDR3 loop spans 14 amino acids. V gave up 2 bases and J gave up 6 bases; unmatched junction bases: 5. CDR3 in amino acids: CASSFPGQGNGYTF. CDR3 nucleotide sequence: TGCGCCAGCAGCTTTCCGGGACAGGGTAATGGCTACACCTTC.

This clone was found a few times. The gene calls are TRBV5-1 and TRBJ2-3; a weak D match, TRBD1 (6 bases). The CDR3 loop spans 16 amino acids. Trimming took 4 bases from V and 6 from J, leaving 21 bases between them. The germline V gene has CDR1 SGHRS and CDR2 YFSETQ. In nucleotides, the CDR3 is TGCGCCAGCAGCCCAAGACAGGCCTCCCCGGTGGATACGCAGTATTTT. Protein sequence: CASSPRQASPVDTQYF.

The chain combines TRBV21-1 with TRBJ2-2; no DNA check was done on the table's D call, TRBD2. TRBV21-1 has pseudogene status. The CDR3 has 14 amino acids. In DNA form, the CDR3 reads TGTGCCAGCAGCACCCGGGCGAACACCGGGGAGCTGTTTTTT. Residues: CASSTRANTGELFF.

The V call is TRBV14, the J call TRBJ1-6, with 10 bases lining up with TRBD1. Germline V lookup: CDR1 SGHDN, CDR2 FVKESK. Trimming took 3 bases from V and 9 from J; bases not matched to a gene: 5. The CDR3 is 15 amino acids. CDR3 nucleotides: TGTGCCAGCAGCCAGGGGGACAGGGGAAGTTCACCCCTCCACTTT. Amino acids: CASSQGDRGSSPLHF.

The chain is built from TRBV28 and TRBJ1-1, with D perhaps TRBD1 (6 bases). With 2 bases removed from V and 5 bases from J, the gap between germline ends came to 12 bases. The CDR3 has 14 residues. Germline CDR1 and CDR2: MDHEN and SYDVKM. The DNA for the CDR3 is TGTGCCAGCAGTTTACGGGGGGGCGTTACTGAAGCTTTCTTT. It is translated as CASSLRGGVTEAFF.

This chain uses TRBV6-5 with TRBJ2-7, with no clear D. Germline loops: CDR1 MNHEY, CDR2 SVGAGI. CDR3 length equals 15 residues. Deletions cut 0 bases from V and 0 bases from J, with 9 bases between. CDR3 amino acids: CASSYSALSSYEQYF. Written as DNA, the CDR3 is TGTGCCAGCAGTTACTCCGCCCTTAGCTCCTACGAGCAGTACTTC.

The chain carries TRBV11-3 and TRBJ1-1, with D maybe TRBD1 (6 bases). V lost 4 bases and J lost 1, with 13 bases in between. This CDR3 has 15 amino acids. Looked up from germline, CDR1 is SGHNT and CDR2 is YENEEA. CDR3 DNA: TGTGCCAGCAGCTCCCAGACAGGAAAGAACACTGAAGCTTTCTTT. Its protein is CASSSQTGKNTEAFF. Using reference TRBV11-3 and TRBJ1-1 for the parts outside the CDR3, the full variable domain is EAGVVQSPRYKIIEKKQPVAFWCNPISGHNTLYWYLQNLGQGPELLIRYENEEAVDDSQLPKDRFSAERLKGVDSTLKIQPAELGDSAVYLCASSSQTGKNTEAFFGQGTRLTVV.

V and J are TRBV7-2 and TRBJ2-6, with 8 bases fitting TRBD1. With 3 bases clipped from V and 4 bases from J, the junction kept 5 bases outside the gene matches. This CDR3 spans 16 amino acids. CDR1 is SGHTA, CDR2 FQGNSA, per germline. The CDR3 loop is CASSFRTGTGANVLTF. The CDR3 coding sequence is TGTGCCAGCAGCTTCCGGACAGGGACCGGGGCCAACGTCCTGACTTTC.

The V gene is TRBV5-8, the J gene TRBJ2-1, with 10 bases lining up with TRBD1. The CDR3 consists of 15 residues. Trimming removed 0 bases from V and 7 bases from J; junction bases left unmatched: 4. CDR1 is SGHTS and CDR2 is YDEGEE in the germline V gene. The CDR3 DNA is TGTGCCAGCAGCTTGGGACAGGGGGCGAGGAATGAGCAGTTCTTC. Translation gives CASSLGQGARNEQFF.

This clone turned up a few times. The V call is TRBV6-5, the J call TRBJ2-7; TRBD2 aligns across 8 bases. V dropped 6 bases and J dropped 10; count of bases not matched to a gene: 17. This CDR3 region has 15 residues. Germline V gives CDR1 MNHEY, CDR2 SVGAGI. The CDR3 loop is CASSRGGPSIANQYF. The CDR3 DNA reads TGTGCCAGCAGCCGCGGGGGGCCTTCCATAGCCAATCAGTACTTC.

V and J are TRBV30 and TRBJ1-4; TRBD1 is a possible D gene (6 bases). The CDR3 has 13 residues. Trimming took off 4 bases at V and 8 bases at J, with 14 bases between the two ends. CDR1 GTSNPN and CDR2 SVGIG come from the germline V gene (reference sequence). CDR3 sequence: CAWTRGGREKLFF. DNA of the CDR3: TGTGCCTGGACCCGCGGGGGCCGCGAAAAACTGTTTTTT. The complete variable domain, with remaining parts taken from reference TRBV30 and TRBJ1-4, reads SQTIHQWPATLVQPVGSPLSLECTVEGTSNPNLYWYRQAAGRGLQLLFYSVGIGQISSEVPQNLSASRPQDRQFILSSKKLLLSDSGFYLCAWTRGGREKLFFGSGTQLSVL.

The V and J genes are TRBV10-2 and TRBJ1-2; no reliable D call. The CDR3 spans 12 residues. CDR1 and CDR2 (germline): WSHSY, SAAADI. Trimming cost V 7 bases and J 7 bases, with 13 bases left between them. The CDR3 DNA is TGCGCCAGCATTAACGGGTATGGTGGCTACACCTTC. It translates to CASINGYGGYTF.

This clone was observed a single time. This chain connects TRBV28 to TRBJ1-6; 8 bases agree with TRBD1. The CDR3 extends over 15 amino acids. CDR1 and CDR2 from the germline V gene are MDHEN and SYDVKM. The junction had 5 bases not matched to a gene; V was cut back by 6 bases and J by 4 bases. The chain's CDR3 is CASSPRTGYNSPLHF. The CDR3 bases are TGTGCCAGCAGCCCCAGGACAGGGTATAATTCACCCCTCCACTTT.

V is TRBV4-1 and J is TRBJ1-1; the D gene is possibly TRBD1 (6 bases). This CDR3 has 18 amino acids. Trimming stripped 4 bases from V and 5 bases from J, with 26 bases between. CDR1 is MGHRA and CDR2 is YSYEKL in the germline V gene. CDR3 bases: TGCGCCAGCAGCCCCAAACCCTCCACAGGGTATGGGATGACTGAAGCTTTCTTT. Residues: CASSPKPSTGYGMTEAFF.

J is TRBJ1-2 and V is TRBV18; D possibly corresponds to TRBD1 (5 bases). This CDR3 is built from 13 residues. Germline V gives CDR1 KGHSH, CDR2 LQKENI. Trimming pared 2 bases from V and 8 bases from J, leaving 12 bases between. CDR3 sequence: CASSPGQGSGYTF. In DNA, the CDR3 is TGTGCCAGCTCACCAGGGCAGGGTTCGGGCTACACCTTC.